This TCR beta chain came from a study of T cell changes during pregnancy in multiple sclerosis. Clones were sequenced by immunoSEQ multiplex PCR, and TCRdb holds only the in-frame ones, with some missing. The top ten hold 0.99% of the sample, which has 85,000 to 100,000 clones, roughly 92% seen once. This CDR3 is built from 17 residues. In germline, CDR1 is LGHNA, CDR2 YNFKEQ. V was pared by 1 base and J by 2 bases, with 7 bases of the junction left unmatched. The TCR was taken from a female donor with multiple sclerosis, enrolled in a pregnancy study. The sequencing used peripheral blood, collected after pregnancy. The chain carries TRBV4-2 and TRBJ2-5, with 10 bases identical to TRBD2. The CDR3 DNA reads TGTGCCAGCAGCCAAGCTACACTAGCGGGGAATCAAGAGACCCAGTACTTC. Residues: CASSQATLAGNQETQYF.